This TCR beta chain was retrieved from a study of T-cell memory formation after mild COVID-19. This clonotype appeared many times. The target antigen is unknown. Germline V gene lookup returns CDR1 DFQATT and CDR2 SNEGSKA (reference sequence). The V end was cut by 5 bases, the J end by 2 bases, with 8 bases between. This CDR3 is built from 12 residues. TCRdb passed the 5' RACE reads through MiXCR, listing each CDR3 protein once. Of about 180,000 distinct CDR3 sequences listed, around 18% are singletons. Study-wide results and caveats: Pre-infection memory contained some responding clones, which suggested that cross-reactive memory had joined. Later expanders leaned CD4+, whereas day 15 to 85 contracting clones were balanced CD4/CD8.

The specimen was PBMCs or a T cell subset sorted from them (not recorded which). The chain is built from TRBV20-1 and TRBJ2-3, with D unresolved. This receptor was obtained from a man between 18 and 29 years old who had mild COVID-19 (a few samples of this study predate the infection). Cell type and time point are not known. This CDR3 reads CSAERSTDTQYF. DNA for the CDR3: TGCAGTGCTGAAAGGTCCACAGATACGCAGTATTTT.